The 22 T cell receptor beta chains below were found in one sample sequenced in a study of blood T cell repertoires in COVID-19. Only in-frame clones appear in the TCRdb table, and some are missing; sequencing was by immunoSEQ multiplex PCR. The sample consists of around 63,000 clones, more than 75% of them appearing once. Sequenced input: peripheral blood. These receptors all stem from a man aged 60 to 69 with acute or convalescent COVID-19.

V gene TRBV9 combines with J gene TRBJ1-4; D is uncertain. Trimming took 4 bases from V and 5 from J, leaving 15 bases between them. The CDR3 totals 15 residues. The germline V gene encodes CDR1 SGDLS and CDR2 YYNGEE. The CDR3 here is CASSPRELPNEKLFF. The CDR3 bases are TGTGCCAGCAGCCCCCGGGAACTGCCGAATGAAAAACTGTTTTTT.

The rearrangement joins TRBV11-2 to TRBJ2-3; D gene uncertain. Germline values: CDR1 SGHAT, CDR2 FQNNGV. Trimming stripped 2 bases from V and 2 bases from J, with 8 bases between. The CDR3 length is 14 residues. Here the CDR3 reads CASSLLQITDTQYF. The CDR3 DNA reads TGTGCCAGCAGCTTACTCCAGATCACAGATACGCAGTATTTT.

The J gene is TRBJ2-3, the V gene TRBV29-1, with D possibly being TRBD1 (5 bases). This CDR3 is 16 amino acids long. V shed 0 bases and J shed 0 bases, with 13 bases lying between them. The V gene's germline CDR1 is SQVTM and CDR2 ANQGSEA. The CDR3 loop is CSVEDPAQASTDTQYF. The CDR3 DNA reads as TGCAGCGTTGAAGATCCAGCACAGGCCAGCACAGATACGCAGTATTTT.

The chain uses TRBV7-6 and TRBJ2-7; no definite D call. With 1 base removed from V and 3 bases from J, the gap between germline ends came to 10 bases. CDR3 length equals 14 residues. Germline V gene data show CDR1 as SGHVS and CDR2 as FNYEAQ. The CDR3 region is CASSLEYDNYEQYF. CDR3 nucleotide sequence: TGTGCCAGCAGCTTAGAATACGACAACTACGAGCAGTACTTC. The variable domain in full, completed from reference TRBV7-6 and TRBJ2-7, reads GAGVSQSPRYKVTKRGQDVALRCDPISGHVSLYWYRQALGQGPEFLTYFNYEAQQDKSGLPNDRFSAERPEGSISTLTIQRTEQRDSAMYRCASSLEYDNYEQYFGPGTRLTVT.

The rearrangement uses TRBV5-1 and TRBJ1-1, with TRBD1 matching over 12 bases. CDR1 and CDR2 (germline): SGHRS, YFSETQ. There are 16 residues in the CDR3. Trimming removed 4 bases from V and 0 bases from J; junction bases left unmatched: 4. CDR3 bases: TGCGCCAGCAGCCCCGGGACAGGGGGCTTGAACACTGAAGCTTTCTTT. Translated, it gives CASSPGTGGLNTEAFF. Using reference TRBV5-1 and TRBJ1-1 for the parts outside the CDR3, the full variable domain is KAGVTQTPRYLIKTRGQQVTLSCSPISGHRSVSWYQQTPGQGLQFLFEYFSETQRNKGNFPGRFSGRQFSNSRSEMNVSTLELGDSALYLCASSPGTGGLNTEAFFGQGTRLTVV.

The chain employs TRBV27 and TRBJ2-5; 7 bases are shared with TRBD1. The CDR3 is made up of 16 amino acids. CDR1 and CDR2 from the germline V gene are MNHEY and SMNVEV (reference sequence). The V segment lost 5 bases and the J segment 2 bases; nucleotides outside the gene matches: 11. The CDR3 nucleotides read TGTGCCAGCAGTCCCACCGGGACAGCGGCTCAAGAGACCCAGTACTTC. Translating gives CASSPTGTAAQETQYF.

This clone was picked up a small number of times. The V gene is TRBV6-5, the J gene TRBJ1-6, with D possibly TRBD1 on 5 matching bases. V lost 2 bases to trimming and J lost 9 bases, with 11 bases between them. This CDR3 spans 14 amino acids. Germline-derived CDR1 and CDR2 are MNHEY and SVGAGI. Here the CDR3 reads CASSYQNGGSPLHF. CDR3 coding DNA: TGTGCCAGCAGTTACCAGAACGGGGGTTCACCCCTCCACTTT.

The sample holds a few counts of this clone. This CDR3 reads CASSEQQGLNSPLHF. The CDR3 DNA sequence: TGTGCCAGCAGTGAACAGCAGGGCCTTAATTCACCCCTCCACTTT. The J gene is TRBJ1-6, the V gene TRBV6-1; tentatively, D is TRBD1 (5 bases). There are 15 residues in the CDR3. Germline CDR1 and CDR2: MNHNS and SASEGT. V was shortened by 2 bases and J by 6 bases, with 11 bases between the two germline ends.

The chain uses TRBV10-3 and TRBJ2-1; D is possibly TRBD1 (6 bases). Germline V gene data show CDR1 as ENHRY and CDR2 as SYGVKD. The CDR3 runs 13 residues. The ends were cut back, 8 bases at V and 5 bases at J, with 13 bases in the middle. The CDR3 sequence: CAIAAGENNEQFF. CDR3 bases: TGTGCCATCGCGGCAGGGGAAAACAATGAGCAGTTCTTC.

This chain connects TRBV7-2 to TRBJ2-3; TRBD2 matches 11 bases. This CDR3 contains 16 residues. Trimming cost V 0 bases and J 3 bases; bases outside gene matches: 2. CDR1 is SGHTA, CDR2 FQGNSA, per germline. The CDR3 DNA follows: TGTGCCAGCAGCTTAGCTCCTAGCGGGGGGACAGATACGCAGTATTTT. It encodes CASSLAPSGGTDTQYF.

The chain has TRBV18 and TRBJ1-3; TRBD1 agrees at 8 bases. In germline, CDR1 is KGHSH, CDR2 LQKENI. After removal of 4 bases from V and 0 bases from J, the junction contained 8 bases not matched to a gene. The CDR3 is 17 residues long. The CDR3 DNA is TGTGCCAGCTCACTCGCAGGGGGCCCGAGCTCTGGAAACACCATATATTTT. It encodes CASSLAGGPSSGNTIYF.

This chain uses TRBV5-4 with TRBJ1-4; maybe TRBD1 (5 bases). V was trimmed by 0 bases and J by 11 bases, leaving 11 bases between them. The length of the CDR3 is 13 residues. Germline V gene sequence: CDR1 SGHNT, CDR2 YYREEE (reference sequence). The DNA for the CDR3 is TGTGCCAGCAGCTTGGATCAGGGTAGGAAACTGTTTTTT. Its protein is CASSLDQGRKLFF.

The chain links TRBV7-8 to TRBJ2-5, with D possibly TRBD2 on 7 matching bases. This CDR3 comprises 15 residues. The ends were cut back, 1 base at V and 5 bases at J, with 14 bases in the middle. The germline gives CDR1 SGHVS, CDR2 FQNEAQ. CDR3 in DNA: TGTGCCAGCAGCTTAGTCGGAGGGGGGGAGGAGACCCAGTACTTC. Its translation is CASSLVGGGEETQYF.

This rearrangement joins TRBV30 to TRBJ1-5; D remains unclear. The germline CDR1 and CDR2 sequences are GTSNPN and SVGIG (reference sequence). Trimming removed 4 bases at V and 4 bases at J, with 14 bases between. This CDR3 has 14 residues. Here the CDR3 DNA reads TGTGCCTGGAACGGTGGGCAGGCAAATCAGCCCCAGCATTTT. This encodes CAWNGGQANQPQHF. The full variable domain, completed using reference TRBV30 and TRBJ1-5, is SQTIHQWPATLVQPVGSPLSLECTVEGTSNPNLYWYRQAAGRGLQLLFYSVGIGQISSEVPQNLSASRPQDRQFILSSKKLLLSDSGFYLCAWNGGQANQPQHFGDGTRLSIL.

This clone is deemed medium-sized. This chain links TRBV2 with TRBJ2-1; 7 bases fit TRBD2. The V gene end was trimmed by 4 bases and the J gene end by 0 bases; junction bases not matched to a gene: 6. The CDR3 extends over 16 amino acids. The germline gives CDR1 SNHLY, CDR2 FYNNEI. In nucleotides, the CDR3 is TGTGCCAGCAGTGCACCGCGGGGGAGCTCCTACAATGAGCAGTTCTTC. It encodes CASSAPRGSSYNEQFF.

This chain connects TRBV6-5 to TRBJ2-3, with a weak D call TRBD2 (5 bases). The CDR3 consists of 14 residues. Germline values: CDR1 MNHEY, CDR2 SVGAGI. With 6 bases removed from V and 1 base from J, the gap between germline ends came to 11 bases. CDR3 amino acids: CASSGVGRTDTQYF. The CDR3 coding sequence is TGTGCCAGCAGCGGGGTAGGGCGCACAGATACGCAGTATTTT.

The CDR3 DNA follows: TGTGCCAGCAGCCCGACCCGTGGGGGCATCGGCACCGGGGAGCTGTTTTTT. Protein: CASSPTRGGIGTGELFF. The rearrangement joins TRBV3-1 (or the pseudogene TRBV3-2) to TRBJ2-2, with D possibly being TRBD1 (6 bases). The germline V and J ends were trimmed by 4 bases and 4 bases, with 19 bases remaining between them. From germline, CDR1 is LGHDT and CDR2 YNNKEL (reference sequence). This CDR3 region has 17 residues.

V is TRBV29-1 and J is TRBJ2-5, with 9 bases lining up with TRBD1. The CDR3 length is 13 residues. Germline V CDR1 and CDR2: SQVTM, ANQGSEA. V lost 4 bases, J lost 5 bases, and 5 bases stayed unmatched. Here the CDR3 reads CSVGRQGGETQYF. CDR3 coding DNA: TGCAGCGTTGGTCGACAGGGGGGGGAGACCCAGTACTTC.

The V gene is TRBV27, the J gene TRBJ2-5; D possibly corresponds to TRBD2 (5 bases). The V end was cut by 5 bases, the J end by 0 bases, with 10 bases between. The V gene's germline CDR1 is MNHEY and CDR2 SMNVEV (reference sequence). The CDR3 runs to 14 residues. The CDR3 is CASSAGLNQETQYF. The CDR3 region has the DNA TGTGCCAGCAGTGCCGGACTGAACCAAGAGACCCAGTACTTC.

This chain uses TRBV4-1 with TRBJ2-5; 7 bases align to TRBD1. V gave up 4 bases and J gave up 4 bases; unmatched junction bases: 9. The CDR3 is 15 residues long. Germline CDR1 MGHRA, CDR2 YSYEKL. The CDR3 DNA is TGCGCCAGCAGCCCCCGACAGGGATTGGGAGAGACCCAGTACTTC. As protein: CASSPRQGLGETQYF.

This clone appeared a few times. The chain recombines TRBV6-6 with TRBJ2-7, with 7 bases aligning to TRBD2. The trim removed 5 bases at V and 0 bases at J, leaving 13 bases unmatched. In germline, CDR1 is MNHNY, CDR2 SVGAGI (reference sequence). The CDR3 extends over 17 amino acids. CDR3: CASSLAGTNPSSYEQYF. The CDR3 DNA sequence: TGTGCCAGCAGTCTCGCGGGGACTAACCCGAGCTCCTACGAGCAGTACTTC.

This rearrangement joins TRBV2 to TRBJ2-2; D perhaps matches TRBD1 (6 bases). Germline V CDR1 and CDR2: SNHLY, FYNNEI. V was cut by 6 bases and J by 6 bases, with 11 bases left in between. The CDR3 extends over 13 amino acids. CDR3 in DNA: TGTGCCAGCAGGAGCCAGGGGTCCGGGGAGCTGTTTTTT. Translated: CASRSQGSGELFF.